Listed below are T cell receptor beta chains from one sample, sequenced in a study of cytomegalovirus exposure and HLA in healthy donors. Clones were read by immunoSEQ multiplex PCR, and TCRdb kept only the in-frame ones, dropping some. This sample has 150,000 to 200,000 clones; approximately 84% occur once, and the top ten carry about 2.4%. The sequenced material came from PBMCs. The receptors come from a man aged 25 to 40 in good health and CMV-seropositive. The conserved cysteine and the conserved F or W are not part of the CDR3 here. The D gene is left open where the match is weak. Rows may omit the clone size; those that give it use once, few, many or a size class.

v_gene: TRBV29-1; abundance: -; d_gene: TRBD2; CDR3aa: SVDIAGVYNEQF
v_gene: TRBV27; abundance: few; d_gene: TRBD2; CDR3aa: ATRAGDSTDTQY
v_gene: TRBV7-2; abundance: -; d_gene: -; CDR3aa: ASSFITGELF
v_gene: TRBV5-1; abundance: few; d_gene: TRBD1; CDR3aa: ASSSIGTGGENTIY
v_gene: TRBV5-4; abundance: once; d_gene: -; CDR3aa: ASSSFSGNTGELF
v_gene: TRBV11-3; abundance: -; d_gene: -; CDR3aa: ASSLGGDTQY
v_gene: TRBV5-5; abundance: -; d_gene: -; CDR3aa: ASSLVVTGELF
v_gene: TRBV5-4; abundance: few; d_gene: -; CDR3aa: ASSPPGAGNTEAF
v_gene: TRBV4-1; abundance: -; d_gene: -; CDR3aa: ASSQEAVLYEQY
v_gene: TRBV5-6; abundance: -; d_gene: TRBD1; CDR3aa: ASSLGTGRGYT